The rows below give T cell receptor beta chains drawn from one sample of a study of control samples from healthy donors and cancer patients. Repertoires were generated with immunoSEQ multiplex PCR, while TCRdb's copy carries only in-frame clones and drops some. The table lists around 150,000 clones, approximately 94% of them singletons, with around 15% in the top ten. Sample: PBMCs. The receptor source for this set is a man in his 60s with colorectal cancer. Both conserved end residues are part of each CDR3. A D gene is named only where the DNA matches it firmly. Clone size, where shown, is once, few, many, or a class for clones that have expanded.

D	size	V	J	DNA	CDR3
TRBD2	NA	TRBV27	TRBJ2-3	TGTGCCAGCAGTCCCTCGACTAGCGGGGGGTATACAGATACGCAGTATTTT	CASSPSTSGGYTDTQYF
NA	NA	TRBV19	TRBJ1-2	TGTGCCAGTAGCCCCGAAATGGACATAAACTATGGCTACACCTTC	CASSPEMDINYGYTF
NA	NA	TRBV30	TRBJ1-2	TGTGCCTGGTGGTCGAGGGGGGCTAACTATGGCTACACCTTC	CAWWSRGANYGYTF
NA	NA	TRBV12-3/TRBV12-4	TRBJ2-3	TGTGCCAGCAGGAGCGGTTGGGGAGATACGCAGTATTTT	CASRSGWGDTQYF
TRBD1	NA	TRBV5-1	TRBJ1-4	TGCGCCAGCACGACAGGGGCAAATGAAAAACTGTTTTTT	CASTTGANEKLFF
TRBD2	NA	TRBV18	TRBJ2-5	TGTGCCAGCTCACCCCGCGGGACTAGCGGGGGGGGACAAGAGACCCAGTACTTC	CASSPRGTSGGGQETQYF
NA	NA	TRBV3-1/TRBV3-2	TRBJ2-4	TGTGCCAGCAGCCAATGGTGGACAGTCAGGGCAGCCAAAAACATTCAGTACTTC	CASSQWWTVRAAKNIQYF
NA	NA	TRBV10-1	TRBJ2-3	TGCGCCAGCAGTGAAATCGATGGAAGCACAGATACGCAGTATTTT	CASSEIDGSTDTQYF
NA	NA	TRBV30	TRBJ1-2	TGTGCCTGTCCTGGGGTACGGGATGCAGGCTACACCTTC	CACPGVRDAGYTF
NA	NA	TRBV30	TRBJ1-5	TGTGCCTGGAGTATGACCGGGGGGCCCCAGCATTTT	CAWSMTGGPQHF
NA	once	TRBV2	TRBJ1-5	TGTGCCAGCAATTTTGAAGGGAATCAGCCCCAGCATTTT	CASNFEGNQPQHF
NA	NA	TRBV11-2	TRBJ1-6	TGTGCCAGCAGCTTACTAGGGGATTCACCCCTCCACTTT	CASSLLGDSPLHF
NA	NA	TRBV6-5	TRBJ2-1	TGTGCCAGCAGGGGGTTTACCTACAATGAGCAGTTCTTC	CASRGFTYNEQFF
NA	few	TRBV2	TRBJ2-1	TGTGCCAGCAGTGACCTGGGGTGGGAGTTCTTC	CASSDLGWEFF
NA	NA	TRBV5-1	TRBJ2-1	TGCGCCAGCAGCTTGCAGGGAGTCGAGAATGAGCAGTTCTTC	CASSLQGVENEQFF
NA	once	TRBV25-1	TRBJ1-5	TGTGCCAGCAGTGTCCCGGGGGGATATAGCAATCAGCCCCAGCATTTT	CASSVPGGYSNQPQHF
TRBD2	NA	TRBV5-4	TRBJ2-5	TGTGCCAGCAGCCCGCCTAGCGGGGGGGCCGGGGAGACCCAGTACTTC	CASSPPSGGAGETQYF
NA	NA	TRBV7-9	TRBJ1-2	TGTGCCAGCAGCACACTGACGGGGCCGATGGGCTACACCTTC	CASSTLTGPMGYTF
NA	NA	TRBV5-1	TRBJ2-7	TGCGCCAGCAGCCCGGACCCGTCCCCCGAGCGGCAGTACTTC	CASSPDPSPERQYF
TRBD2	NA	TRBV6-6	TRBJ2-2	TGTGCCAGCAATCCAGCAGGGTTAGCGGGCACCGGGGAGCTGTTTTTT	CASNPAGLAGTGELFF
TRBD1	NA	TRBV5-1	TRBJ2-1	TGCGCCAGCAGCCAGGGACAGCTCCCTCGAAATGAGCAGTTCTTC	CASSQGQLPRNEQFF
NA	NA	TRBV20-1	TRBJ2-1	TGCAGTGCTAGTAGGGACTACAATGAGCAGTTCTTC	CSASRDYNEQFF
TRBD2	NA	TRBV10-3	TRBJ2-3	TGTGCCATCAGCGAGGGACTAGCGGGGGCCCAGGAAAATACGCAGTATTTT	CAISEGLAGAQENTQYF
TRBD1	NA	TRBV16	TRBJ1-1	TGTGCCAGCAGCCGGACAGGGGACACTGAAGCTTTCTTT	CASSRTGDTEAFF
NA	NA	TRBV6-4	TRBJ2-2	TGTGCCAGCAGTGACGGGGACACCGGGGAGCTGTTTTTT	CASSDGDTGELFF
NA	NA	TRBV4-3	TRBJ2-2	TGCGCCAGCAGCCAAGACTCGGCAGGAAAAGGCTCTGCGAACACCGGGGAGCTGTTTTTT	CASSQDSAGKGSANTGELFF
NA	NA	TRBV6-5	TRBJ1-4	TGTGCCAGCAGTTACTCGAAACCAGGGTTGGGTGAAAAACTGTTTTTT	CASSYSKPGLGEKLFF
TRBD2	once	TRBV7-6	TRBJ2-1	TGTGCCAGCAGACCCAGCGGGGGGGCTGGCAATGAGCAGTTCTTC	CASRPSGGAGNEQFF
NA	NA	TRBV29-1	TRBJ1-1	TGCAGCGTTGAGTGGTTCGGGACTGAAGCTTTCTTT	CSVEWFGTEAFF
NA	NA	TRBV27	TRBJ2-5	TGTGCCAGCAGGCCCTGGGACCTTACCCGTCGGGAGACCCAGTACTTC	CASRPWDLTRRETQYF
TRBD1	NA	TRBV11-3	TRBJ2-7	TGTGCCAGCAGCTTAGAGCCTCCGGGACAGGTTAATAACGAGCAGTACTTC	CASSLEPPGQVNNEQYF
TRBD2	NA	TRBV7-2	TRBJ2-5	TGTGCCAGCAGCCCTCTAGCGGGCGGGGGGCAAGAGACCCAGTACTTC	CASSPLAGGGQETQYF
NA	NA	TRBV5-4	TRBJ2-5	TGTGCCAGCAGCTTGAGCTGGGGGCCACAAGAGACCCAGTACTTC	CASSLSWGPQETQYF
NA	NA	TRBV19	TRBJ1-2	TGTGCCAGTCACGACGAGAACTATGGCTACACCTTC	CASHDENYGYTF